This T cell receptor beta chain comes out of a study of metastatic and nonmetastatic thyroid tumors. TCRdb re-clonotyped the PCR reads via MiXCR. The data contain around 22,000 clones, 30% to 40% of them singletons. This clone is classed as medium-sized. Thyroid surgery was preceded by no treatment in any patient. Germline V CDR1 and CDR2: MNHEY, SMNVEV (reference sequence). With 4 bases removed from V and 4 bases from J, the gap between germline ends came to 11 bases. This CDR3 spans 13 amino acids. This sequence originates from a male donor with papillary thyroid cancer or a benign thyroid nodule (not recorded which). Some clones in this sample may be carry-over from other donors' samples. The chain is built from TRBV27 and TRBJ2-7, with D hard to call. Sequenced input: blood. The CDR3 loop is CASSSLTGYEQYF. In DNA, the CDR3 is TGTGCCAGCAGTTCACTAACGGGTTACGAGCAGTACTTC.